A selection of T cell receptor beta chains follows, all from one sample in a study of cytomegalovirus exposure and HLA in healthy donors. Repertoires were generated with immunoSEQ multiplex PCR, while TCRdb's copy carries only in-frame clones and drops some. Its listing shows approximately 79,000 clones. Sequencing was done on a sample of PBMCs. The origin of the receptors is a boy under 18 in good health and CMV-seronegative. CDR3s include the opening cysteine and the closing phenylalanine or tryptophan.

v_gene: TRBV15
len: 15
j_gene: TRBJ1-4
CDR3aa: CATSKGQGTNEKLFF

v_gene: TRBV9
len: 14
j_gene: TRBJ1-4
CDR3aa: CASSVSPVTGKLFF

v_gene: TRBV6-5
len: 13
j_gene: TRBJ1-5
CDR3aa: CASSTQANQPQHF

v_gene: TRBV6-5
len: 13
j_gene: NA
CDR3aa: CASSYTADYEQYF

v_gene: TRBV6-5
len: 15
j_gene: TRBJ2-7
CDR3aa: CASSPVGGSLYEQYF

v_gene: TRBV6-6
len: 14
j_gene: TRBJ2-7
CDR3aa: CASSYRSGGYEQYF

v_gene: TRBV19
len: 14
j_gene: TRBJ1-4
CDR3aa: CASSSRDRTEKLFF

v_gene: TRBV18
len: 13
j_gene: TRBJ2-1
CDR3aa: CASSPPRYNEQFF

v_gene: TRBV9
len: 14
j_gene: TRBJ1-1
CDR3aa: CASSPGQGNTEAFF

v_gene: TRBV11-2
len: 15
j_gene: TRBJ1-2
CDR3aa: CASSYGTGGVDGYTF

v_gene: TRBV29-1
len: 16
j_gene: TRBJ2-1
CDR3aa: CSVDLNAGSSDNEQFF

v_gene: TRBV15
len: 16
j_gene: TRBJ2-7
CDR3aa: CATSPSRGTSVNEQSF

v_gene: TRBV30
len: 14
j_gene: TRBJ2-2
CDR3aa: CAWSVAGGTGELFF

v_gene: TRBV6-5
len: 14
j_gene: TRBJ1-5
CDR3aa: CASSYRQANQPQHF

v_gene: TRBV5-5
len: 15
j_gene: TRBJ2-3
CDR3aa: CASSKGNRGTDTQYF

v_gene: TRBV9
len: 14
j_gene: TRBJ1-1
CDR3aa: CASSKAASNTEAFF

v_gene: TRBV5-6
len: 13
j_gene: TRBJ1-2
CDR3aa: CASSLGQGSSYTF

v_gene: TRBV7-2
len: 13
j_gene: TRBJ2-3
CDR3aa: CASSFFSRHTQYF